This T cell receptor beta chain was documented in a study of PD-1 blockade in mismatch repair-deficient tumors. Trimming cost V 5 bases and J 3 bases; bases outside gene matches: 1. The CDR3 consists of 13 residues. The germline CDR1 and CDR2 sequences are GTSNPN and SVGIG (reference sequence). Measured with immunoSEQ multiplex PCR; TCRdb has only the in-frame clones, and not every one. Of some 85,000 clones in the sample, more than 80% are singletons; the top ten hold around 5.1%. This specimen was peripheral blood, taken 44 weeks after starting pembrolizumab. The J gene is TRBJ2-1, the V gene TRBV30; 10 positions agree with TRBD2. The source is an adult with mismatch repair-deficient cancer. The CDR3 DNA is TGTGCCTGGGGACTAGCGGACTACAATGAGCAGTTCTTC. It specifies CAWGLADYNEQFF.